These 10 T cell receptor beta chains share one sample of origin, sequenced in a study of OX40 agonist ivuxolimab in advanced cancers. Data came from immunoSEQ multiplex PCR; TCRdb stores just in-frame clones and leaves some out. This sample yields about 150,000 clones, of which approximately 94% are seen a single time; about 0.31% belongs to the top ten. Material: CD4+ or CD8+ T cells sorted from blood, obtained in a trial of the OX40 agonist ivuxolimab. These receptors were taken from an adult with an advanced solid tumor such as melanoma, head and neck, liver or kidney cancer.

This chain connects TRBV9 to TRBJ2-2; 7 positions agree with TRBD1. This CDR3 spans 12 amino acids. CDR1 SGDLS and CDR2 YYNGEE come from the germline V gene. Unmatched junction bases numbered 4, after V lost 0 bases and J lost 14 bases. This CDR3 reads CASSVGQGGLFF. The CDR3 region has the DNA TGTGCCAGCAGCGTAGGACAGGGTGGTCTGTTTTTT.

This clone has a handful of counts. V usage is TRBV30 and J usage is TRBJ1-2; a possible D gene is TRBD1 (5 bases). CDR3 length equals 12 residues. CDR1 is GTSNPN and CDR2 is SVGIG in the germline V gene (reference sequence). The V end lost 1 base, the J end lost 4 bases, and 7 bases lay between the germline ends. The CDR3 sequence is CAWSETAYGYTF. CDR3 sequence (DNA): TGTGCCTGGAGTGAGACAGCCTATGGCTACACCTTC.

The V and J genes are TRBV2 and TRBJ2-5, with D perhaps TRBD2 (5 bases). The CDR3 loop spans 13 amino acids. V dropped 8 bases and J dropped 6 bases, with 16 bases sitting between them. Germline CDR1 and CDR2: SNHLY and FYNNEI. The CDR3 DNA sequence: TGTGCCAGCGGCACGGAGGTTTTGAAGACCCAGTACTTC. This translates into CASGTEVLKTQYF.

V usage is TRBV18 and J usage is TRBJ2-3; TRBD2 matches 9 bases. CDR3 length: 16 residues. V was clipped by 2 bases and J by 0 bases; unmatched bases: 3. CDR1 is KGHSH and CDR2 is LQKENI in the germline V gene. DNA for the CDR3: TGTGCCAGCTCACCAATAGCGGGAGAGAGCACAGATACGCAGTATTTT. This gives the protein CASSPIAGESTDTQYF.

The J gene is TRBJ2-3, the V gene TRBV5-4; possibly TRBD2 for D (5 bases). Germline V gene data show CDR1 as SGHNT and CDR2 as YYREEE (reference sequence). With 0 bases removed from V and 2 bases from J, the gap between germline ends came to 13 bases. CDR3 length: 16 residues. Here the CDR3 reads CASSLEPGSATDTQYF. The CDR3 DNA sequence: TGTGCCAGCAGCTTGGAGCCGGGAAGCGCCACAGATACGCAGTATTTT. Complete variable domain (other parts from reference TRBV5-4 and TRBJ2-3): ETGVTQSPTHLIKTRGQQVTLRCSSQSGHNTVSWYQQALGQGPQFIFQYYREEENGRGNFPPRFSGLQFPNYSSELNVNALELDDSALYLCASSLEPGSATDTQYFGPGTRLTVL.

V gene TRBV5-1 combines with J gene TRBJ1-3; D is ambiguous. This CDR3 is built from 13 residues. The V end lost 4 bases, the J end lost 1 base, and 6 bases lay between the germline ends. CDR1 is SGHRS and CDR2 is YFSETQ in the germline V gene. This CDR3 reads CASSLESGNTIYF. Here the CDR3 DNA reads TGCGCCAGCAGCCTGGAATCTGGAAACACCATATATTTT.

The chain carries TRBV9 and TRBJ2-3, with TRBD2 matching 7 bases. Germline CDR1 and CDR2: SGDLS and YYNGEE. J was trimmed by 3 bases and V by 0 bases; bases with no gene match: 7. The CDR3 consists of 16 residues. Written as DNA, the CDR3 is TGTGCCAGCAGCGTAGCTTCTAGCGGCCGGACAGATACGCAGTATTTT. This sequence encodes CASSVASSGRTDTQYF.

DNA of the CDR3: TGTGCCAGCACCCGAAGTGACAGTTCCAACACTGAAGCTTTCTTT. This sequence encodes CASTRSDSSNTEAFF. The chain uses TRBV6-1 and TRBJ1-1, with D tentatively TRBD1 (5 bases). There are 15 residues in the CDR3. Germline V gene data show CDR1 as MNHNS and CDR2 as SASEGT. V lost 7 bases, J lost 2 bases, and 17 bases lay in between.

The rearrangement links TRBV19 to TRBJ1-5, with 7 bases matching TRBD1. V lost 3 bases to trimming and J lost 2 bases; unmatched junction nucleotides: 7. This CDR3 contains 16 residues. Germline V CDR1 and CDR2: LNHDA, SQIVND (reference sequence). CDR3 protein: CASSMGSTGGNQPQHF. The CDR3 nucleotides are TGTGCCAGTAGTATGGGATCCACAGGGGGCAATCAGCCCCAGCATTTT.

The rearrangement uses TRBV5-8 and TRBJ2-7, with D hard to call. The CDR3 runs 11 residues. V lost 1 base to trimming and J lost 3 bases, with 2 bases between them. Germline CDR1 and CDR2: SGHTS and YDEGEE. The CDR3 protein is CASSLFYEQYF. The CDR3 DNA reads as TGTGCCAGCAGCTTGTTCTACGAGCAGTACTTC.